The clone carrying this T cell receptor (beta chain) was seen once. The data derive from a study of blood T cell repertoires in COVID-19. Study at large: Some COVID-19 samples were acute and others convalescent; all came from the United States, Italy and Spain. In each case, the material was cDNA or gDNA derived from T cells, B-cell-depleted T cells, or PBMCs.

This CDR3 is 13 amino acids long. Per the germline V gene, CDR1 is MNHEY and CDR2 is SVGEGT. V was clipped by 5 bases and J by 9 bases; unmatched bases: 7. Source study methods: Estimates of nucleated cell counts were drawn from the amplification of reference gene primers. Measured with immunoSEQ multiplex PCR; TCRdb has only the in-frame clones, and not every one. That table supplies the V and J calls and clone size; D and trimming were determined from the DNA. Among some 380,000 clones listed, roughly 80% were seen once. Source material: peripheral blood. This clonotype originated in a human donor with acute or convalescent COVID-19. The donor label of this sample is uncertain. J is TRBJ1-5 and V is TRBV6-2 or TRBV6-3, with 7 bases fitting TRBD1. CDR3 DNA sequence: TGTGCCAGCAGTCTGACAGGGTTGCTGCCCCAGCATTTT. Encoded protein: CASSLTGLLPQHF.